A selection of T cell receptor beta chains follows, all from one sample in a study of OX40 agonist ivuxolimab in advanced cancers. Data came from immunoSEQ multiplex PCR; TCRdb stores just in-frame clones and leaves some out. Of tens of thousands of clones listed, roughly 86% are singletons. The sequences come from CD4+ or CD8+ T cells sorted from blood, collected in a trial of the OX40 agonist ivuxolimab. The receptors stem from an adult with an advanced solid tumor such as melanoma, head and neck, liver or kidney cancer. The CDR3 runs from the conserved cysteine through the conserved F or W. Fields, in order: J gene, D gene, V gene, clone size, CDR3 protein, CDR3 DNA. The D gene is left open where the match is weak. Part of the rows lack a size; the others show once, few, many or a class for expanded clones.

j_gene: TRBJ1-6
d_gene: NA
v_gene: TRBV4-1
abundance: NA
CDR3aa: CASSQDRPPLHF
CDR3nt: TGCGCCAGCAGCCAAGATCGTCCACCCCTCCACTTT

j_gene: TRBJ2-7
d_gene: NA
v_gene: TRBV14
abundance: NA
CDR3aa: CASSPDSSYEQYF
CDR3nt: TGTGCCAGCAGCCCGGACAGTTCCTACGAGCAGTACTTC

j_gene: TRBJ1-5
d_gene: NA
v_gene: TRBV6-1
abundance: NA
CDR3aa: CASNRYRDSNQPQHF
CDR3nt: TGTGCCAGCAACCGATACAGGGATAGCAATCAGCCCCAGCATTTT

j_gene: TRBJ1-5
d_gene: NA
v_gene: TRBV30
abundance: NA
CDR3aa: CAWSSQGGGNQPQHF
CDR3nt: TGTGCCTGGAGCTCACAGGGTGGAGGCAATCAGCCCCAGCATTTT

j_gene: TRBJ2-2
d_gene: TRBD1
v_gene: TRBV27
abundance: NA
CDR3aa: CASGTGGRSGELFF
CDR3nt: TGTGCCAGCGGGACAGGGGGGCGGTCCGGGGAGCTGTTTTTT

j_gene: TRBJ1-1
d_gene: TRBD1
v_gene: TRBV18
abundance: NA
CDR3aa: CASSRGGPNTEAFF
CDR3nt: TGTGCCAGCTCACGAGGGGGCCCGAACACTGAAGCTTTCTTT

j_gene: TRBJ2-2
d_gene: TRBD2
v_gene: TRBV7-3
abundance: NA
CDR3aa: CASSLAGVSTGELFF
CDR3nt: TGTGCCAGCAGCTTAGCGGGAGTTAGTACCGGGGAGCTGTTTTTT

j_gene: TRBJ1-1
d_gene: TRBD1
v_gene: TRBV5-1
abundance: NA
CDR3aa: CASSGGQGFEAFF
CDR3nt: TGCGCCAGCAGCGGTGGACAGGGCTTTGAAGCTTTCTTT

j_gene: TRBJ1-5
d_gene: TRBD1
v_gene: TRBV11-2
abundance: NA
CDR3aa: CASSLGDSYQPQHF
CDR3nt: TGTGCCAGCAGCTTAGGGGACAGCTATCAGCCCCAGCATTTT

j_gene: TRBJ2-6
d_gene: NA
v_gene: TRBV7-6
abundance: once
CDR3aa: CASSKDRSGANVLTF
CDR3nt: TGTGCCAGCAGCAAAGACAGGTCTGGGGCCAACGTCCTGACTTTC

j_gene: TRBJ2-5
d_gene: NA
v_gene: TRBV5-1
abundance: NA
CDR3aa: CASSLTRVGETQYF
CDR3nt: TGCGCCAGCAGCTTAACCAGGGTAGGGGAGACCCAGTACTTC

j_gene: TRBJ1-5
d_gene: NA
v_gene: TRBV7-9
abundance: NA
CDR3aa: CASSLAQNSNQPQHF
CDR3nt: TGTGCCAGCAGCTTAGCCCAGAATAGCAATCAGCCCCAGCATTTT

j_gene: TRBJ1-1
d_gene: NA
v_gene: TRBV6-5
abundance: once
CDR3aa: CASSYAGPGAFF
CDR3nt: TGTGCCAGCAGTTACGCGGGACCGGGTGCTTTCTTT

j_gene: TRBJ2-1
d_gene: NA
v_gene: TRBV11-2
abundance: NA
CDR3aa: CASSPLGETYNEQFF
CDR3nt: TGTGCCAGCAGCCCACTTGGGGAAACCTACAATGAGCAGTTCTTC

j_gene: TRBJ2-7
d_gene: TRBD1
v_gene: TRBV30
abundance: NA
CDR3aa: CAWEGQKPGTGTREQYF
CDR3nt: TGTGCCTGGGAGGGTCAAAAACCCGGGACAGGGACCCGCGAGCAGTACTTC

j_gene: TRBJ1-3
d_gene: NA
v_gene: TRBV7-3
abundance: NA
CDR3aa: CASSLSPGDGNTIYF
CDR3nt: TGTGCCAGCAGCTTAAGCCCCGGCGACGGAAACACCATATATTTT

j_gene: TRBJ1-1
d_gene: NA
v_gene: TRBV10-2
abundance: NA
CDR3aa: CASSGKLNTEAFF
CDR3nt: TGCGCCAGCAGTGGCAAGTTGAACACTGAAGCTTTCTTT

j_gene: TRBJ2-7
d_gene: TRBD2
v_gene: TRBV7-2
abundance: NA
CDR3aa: CASSGSSGSYEQYF
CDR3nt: TGTGCCAGCAGTGGATCTAGCGGCTCCTACGAGCAGTACTTC

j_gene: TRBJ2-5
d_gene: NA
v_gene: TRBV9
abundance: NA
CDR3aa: CASSASARETQYF
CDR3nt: TGTGCCAGCAGCGCCTCGGCCCGAGAGACCCAGTACTTC

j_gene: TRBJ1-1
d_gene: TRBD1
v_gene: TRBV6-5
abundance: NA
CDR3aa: CASSYGQGTEAFF
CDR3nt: TGTGCCAGCAGCTACGGACAGGGTACTGAAGCTTTCTTT

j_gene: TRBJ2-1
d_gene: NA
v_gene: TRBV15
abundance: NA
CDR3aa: CATSRDEGQFF
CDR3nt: TGTGCCACCAGCAGAGATGAAGGGCAGTTCTTC

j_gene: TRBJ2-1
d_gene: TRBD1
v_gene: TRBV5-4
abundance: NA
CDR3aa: CASSLGLGGQGYNEQFF
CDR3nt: TGTGCCAGCAGCTTGGGTTTGGGGGGACAGGGTTACAATGAGCAGTTCTTC

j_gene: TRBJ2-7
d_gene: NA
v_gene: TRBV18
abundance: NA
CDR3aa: CASSPRQGFYEQYF
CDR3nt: TGTGCCAGCTCACCACGTCAGGGGTTCTACGAGCAGTACTTC

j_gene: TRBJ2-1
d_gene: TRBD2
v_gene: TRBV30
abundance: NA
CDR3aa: CAWSGLAGVHHNEQFF
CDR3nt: TGTGCCTGGAGTGGACTAGCGGGAGTTCATCACAATGAGCAGTTCTTC

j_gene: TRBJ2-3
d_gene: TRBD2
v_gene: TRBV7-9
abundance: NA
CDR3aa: CARGGLAGADTQYF
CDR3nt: TGTGCCAGGGGCGGGCTAGCGGGAGCAGATACGCAGTATTTT

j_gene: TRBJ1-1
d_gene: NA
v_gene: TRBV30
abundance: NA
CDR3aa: CARDGGTNTEAFF
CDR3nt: TGTGCCCGGGACGGGGGGACAAACACTGAAGCTTTCTTT

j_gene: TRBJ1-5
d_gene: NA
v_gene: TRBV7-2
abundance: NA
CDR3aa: CASSLVSGRNQPQHF
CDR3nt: TGTGCCAGCAGCTTAGTATCGGGACGGAATCAGCCCCAGCATTTT

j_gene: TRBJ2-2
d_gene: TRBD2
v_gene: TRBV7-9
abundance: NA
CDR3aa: CASSLLAGVGSNTGELFF
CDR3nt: TGTGCCAGCAGCTTACTAGCGGGAGTCGGTTCGAACACCGGGGAGCTGTTTTTT

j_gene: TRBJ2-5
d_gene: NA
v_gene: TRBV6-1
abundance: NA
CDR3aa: CASSENQGWETQYF
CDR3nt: TGTGCCAGCAGTGAAAACCAGGGGTGGGAGACCCAGTACTTC

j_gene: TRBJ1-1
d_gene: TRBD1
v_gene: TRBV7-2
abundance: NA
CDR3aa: CASSLLRDRGNTEAFF
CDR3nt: TGTGCCAGCAGCTTATTAAGGGACAGGGGAAACACTGAAGCTTTCTTT

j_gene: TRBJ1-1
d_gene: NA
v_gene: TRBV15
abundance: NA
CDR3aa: CATSTGQTNTEAFF
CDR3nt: TGTGCCACCAGCACCGGACAAACGAACACTGAAGCTTTCTTT

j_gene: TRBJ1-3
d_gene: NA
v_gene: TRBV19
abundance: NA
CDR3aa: CASKGGTGNTIYF
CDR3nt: TGTGCCAGTAAAGGGGGGACTGGAAACACCATATATTTT

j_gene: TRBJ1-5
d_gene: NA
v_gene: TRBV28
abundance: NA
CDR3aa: CASSFAGDNQPQHF
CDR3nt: TGTGCCAGCAGTTTTGCAGGGGACAATCAGCCCCAGCATTTT

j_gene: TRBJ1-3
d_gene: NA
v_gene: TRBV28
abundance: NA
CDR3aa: CASSLRGGNTIYF
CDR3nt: TGTGCCAGCAGTTTAAGGGGTGGAAACACCATATATTTT

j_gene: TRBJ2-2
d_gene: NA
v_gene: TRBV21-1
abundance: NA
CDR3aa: CASSKLAPGSNTGELFF
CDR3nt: TGTGCCAGCAGCAAATTGGCCCCAGGGAGTAACACCGGGGAGCTGTTTTTT

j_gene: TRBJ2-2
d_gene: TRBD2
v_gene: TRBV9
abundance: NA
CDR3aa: CASSVVAGGPTGELFF
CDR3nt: TGTGCCAGCAGCGTAGTGGCGGGAGGCCCCACCGGGGAGCTGTTTTTT

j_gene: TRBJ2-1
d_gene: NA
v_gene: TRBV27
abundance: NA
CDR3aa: CASSSQGISYNEQFF
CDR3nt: TGTGCCAGCAGTTCGCAGGGGATTTCCTACAATGAGCAGTTCTTC

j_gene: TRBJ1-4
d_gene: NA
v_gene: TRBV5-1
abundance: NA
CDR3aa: CASSPSTTNEKLFF
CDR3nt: TGCGCCAGCAGCCCTAGTACAACTAATGAAAAACTGTTTTTT

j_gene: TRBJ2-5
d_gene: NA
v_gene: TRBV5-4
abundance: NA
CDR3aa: CASSLPTTTGRETQYF
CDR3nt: TGTGCCAGCAGCCTACCCACTACCACAGGACGGGAGACCCAGTACTTC

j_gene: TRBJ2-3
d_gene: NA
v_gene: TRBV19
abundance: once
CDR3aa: CASSIDSITNTQYF
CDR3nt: TGTGCCAGTAGTATAGATTCTATTACAAATACGCAGTATTTT

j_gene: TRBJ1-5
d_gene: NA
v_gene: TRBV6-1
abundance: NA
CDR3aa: CASTQAGAPPQHF
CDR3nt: TGTGCCAGCACCCAGGCGGGGGCTCCGCCCCAGCATTTT